This TCR beta chain was documented in a study of cytomegalovirus exposure and HLA in healthy donors. Background on the study: An early release of data contained about 85 million unique TCRs, which came from HLA-typed donors.

Losses at the gene ends were 0 bases for V and 4 bases for J; bases not matched to a gene: 7. Germline V lookup: CDR1 MNHNY, CDR2 SVGAGI (reference sequence). CDR3 length: 16 amino acids. With 60 Vbeta and 13 Jbeta primers, the PCR was carried out. The data were produced by immunoSEQ multiplex PCR, yet TCRdb's version contains in-frame clones alone and is incomplete. The sample yields some 130,000 clones, of which the top ten take up roughly 1.7%. General study points: Several V segments, TRBV6-2 and TRBV6-3 among them, could not be told apart and were dropped. Earlier analysis found most TCR beta V segments productive about 87% or about 30% of the time.

In the case of this clone: No antigen is known for it.

The source is a woman in her forties in good health and CMV-seropositive. The source material was PBMCs. J is TRBJ2-5 and V is TRBV6-6; 8 nucleotides agree with TRBD1. The CDR3 DNA reads as TGTGCCAGCAGTTACTCGACCGGACAGGGAAGAGAGACCCAGTACTTC. Translating gives CASSYSTGQGRETQYF.